The table lists the clone carrying this T cell receptor beta chain with a few counts. The CDR3 is made up of 16 amino acids. The V gene's germline CDR1 is SGDLS and CDR2 YYNGEE. J lost 0 bases, V lost 0 bases, and 2 bases had no gene match. This entry is derived from a study of blood T cell repertoires in COVID-19. In the source study's methods: Scientists estimated how many nucleated cells there were by amplifying reference gene primers. Libraries were prepared by immunoSEQ multiplex PCR; TCRdb keeps only in-frame clonotypes and omits some of them. V and J calls and clone size come straight from that table; D and trimming were deduced from the DNA. The data contain under 250,000 clones, around 85% of them singletons.

The sequenced sample was peripheral blood. This chain uses TRBV9 with TRBJ2-2; 7 bases are shared with TRBD2. The source of this sequence is a man in his fifties or sixties with acute or convalescent COVID-19. CDR3 protein: CASSVGAGANTGELFF. In DNA, the CDR3 is TGTGCCAGCAGCGTAGGGGCGGGAGCGAACACCGGGGAGCTGTTTTTT.